This entry is about one TCR beta chain. This receptor's antigen is unknown. No much larger clone exists at a distance of one base, and base qualities are not known. These data come from a study of blood T cell repertoires in COVID-19 (dated by TCRdb to about 2020). Study-wide context: Collaborator samples came from the United States, Italy and Spain and covered acute and convalescent phases of COVID-19. The prospective study material was composed of cDNA or gDNA derived from T cells, B-cell-depleted T cells, or PBMCs. Deeply sampled blood TCRbeta repertoires from subjects exposed to, actively infected with, or recovered from COVID-19 were included in the dataset. The repertoires were released in a freely available public database meant as a resource for research on the immune response to SARS-CoV-2. The samples were drawn from the first 160 participants of the ongoing ImmuneRACE study and from 1,254 subjects provided by 6 global collaborators. The sample metadata nearly always contained a de-identified subject ID, COVID-19 status, age in years and sex. Where available, HLA class I and class II types were taken from metadata supplied by the sample provider and were not determined by assay-based typing. General study outcomes and caveats: The quantity of clinical and demographic metadata differed by source and by participant and was supplied without curation.

TCRbeta CDR3 regions were amplified from genomic DNA by means of the immunoSEQ Assay, a bias-controlled multiplex PCR. Processing in the source paper ran as follows. Nucleated cell counts per sample were estimated from amplification of reference gene primers within the assay. To quantify the absolute abundance of each unique TCRbeta CDR3 rearrangement, sequence reads were collapsed and filtered. For each sample, productive Simpson clonality was calculated as the square root of Simpson's diversity index across productive rearrangements. The source is immuneACCESS, and TCRdb retained only in-frame sequences with V and J called. Part of the clones is not carried over; for the studies checked, unresolved V genes explain less than half of this, and the remainder is unexplained. The DNA was the basis for D and trimming; V, J and clone size are from that table. Counted in this sample were some 45,000 clones; roughly 80% of them appeared once. Jointly, the top ten make up roughly 8.8% of the sample.

CDR1 is given as ENHRY and CDR2 as SYGVKD, both from the germline V gene. From its cysteine to its phenylalanine, the CDR3 spans 15 amino acids. The retained sequence is limited to the CDR3, 45 bases, with the frame set at the first base. For this chain, trimming is 3 bases at the V end and 4 bases at the J end, and the number of junction bases without a gene match is 5. Collaborating institutions collected whole blood in K2EDTA tubes following their own protocols. Collaborator samples were shipped for TCRbeta analysis as frozen whole blood, isolated PBMCs, or DNA extracted from either sample type. The receptor comes from a man in his 60s with acute or convalescent COVID-19. The sequenced sample consisted of peripheral blood. Here the chain combines TRBV10-3 and TRBJ2-5; TRBD2 agrees with 10 junctional bases. The nucleotides read TGTGCCATCAGTGACGGGAGCGGGGGGGTAGAGACCCAGTACTTC. Protein translation: CAISDGSGGVETQYF.